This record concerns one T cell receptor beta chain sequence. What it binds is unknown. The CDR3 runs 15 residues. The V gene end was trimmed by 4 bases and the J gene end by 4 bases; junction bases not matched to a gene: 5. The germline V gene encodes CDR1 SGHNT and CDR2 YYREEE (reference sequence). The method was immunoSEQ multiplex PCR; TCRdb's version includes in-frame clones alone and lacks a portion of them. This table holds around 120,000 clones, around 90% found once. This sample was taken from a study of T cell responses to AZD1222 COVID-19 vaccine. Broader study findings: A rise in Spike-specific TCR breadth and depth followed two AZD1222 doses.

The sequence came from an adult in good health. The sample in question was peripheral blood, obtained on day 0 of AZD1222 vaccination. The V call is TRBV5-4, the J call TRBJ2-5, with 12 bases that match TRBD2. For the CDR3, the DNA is TGTGCCAGCAGCCTTGCGGGACTAGCGGGAGAGACCCAGTACTTC. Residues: CASSLAGLAGETQYF.